This is a list of T cell receptor beta chains from one sample in a study of blood T cell repertoires in COVID-19. Assay: immunoSEQ multiplex PCR; the TCRdb copy retains only in-frame clones and omits some. This sample has some 200,000 clones, with 85% found just once. Sequenced: peripheral blood. The receptors were sampled from a man between 45 and 60 years old who had recovered from COVID-19. Each CDR3 is given with its conserved first and last residue.

>TRBJ2-7|15|TRBV2
CASRVRAGSSYEQYF
>TRBJ2-7|9|TRBV28
CASSPHGIF
>TRBJ1-3|16|TRBV11-2
CASSSYRSTLGNTIYF
>TRBJ2-2|16|TRBV5-4
CASSLGPLASNGELFF
>TRBJ2-1|16|TRBV15
CATSGGLAGASDEQFF
>TRBJ2-3|17|TRBV7-6
CASSSLGGLGGTDTQYF
>TRBJ2-7|14|TRBV7-2
CASSFGGVDYEQYF
>TRBJ1-2|11|TRBV10-1
CASTPTSGYTF
>TRBJ2-1|17|TRBV30
CAWSMGLAGAYYNEQFF
>TRBJ1-2|12|TRBV14
CASSGRGYGYTF
>TRBJ2-3|16|TRBV10-2
CASSDSSGRAVDTQYF
>TRBJ1-5|15|TRBV21-1
CASSKNRDKNQPQHF
>TRBJ2-7|14|TRBV30
CAWRNYGVSYEQYF
>TRBJ2-1|18|TRBV5-1
CASSAGLAGVIPYNEQFF
>TRBJ1-1|14|TRBV28
CASSFLRRGAEAFF
>TRBJ2-7|17|TRBV6-1
CASSELQLAGEGYEQYF